The 26 T cell receptor beta chains reported below all come from one sample, sequenced in a study of T cell clonality in common variable immunodeficiency. Generated by immunoSEQ multiplex PCR, the TCRdb table keeps only in-frame clones and is missing some. This repertoire holds 40,000 to 55,000 clones, and none appear only once. Sequencing used peripheral blood mononuclear cells. Receptor source: a person aged 18 to 70 in good health.

This clone has only a few counts. The read terminates 3 residues before the CDR3 end, so the remaining end is supplied by the germline J gene. V is TRBV5-4 and J is TRBJ2-5; TRBD2 matches at 9 bases. Germline V gene sequence: CDR1 SGHNT, CDR2 YYREEE (reference sequence). The V gene end was trimmed by 3 bases and the J gene end by 4 bases; junction bases not matched to a gene: 10. The CDR3 spans 16 residues. The DNA read from the CDR3 is TGTGCCAGCAGCTCCCCGACGGCGGGAGGGCGAGAGACC. Protein product: CASSSPTAGGRET. Given in full, the CDR3 is CASSSPTAGGRETQYF.

This clone was detected ten times or more. Sequencing ends 3 residues short of the CDR3 end; the germline J gene provides the rest. This chain joins TRBV5-6 and TRBJ2-1; 10 nucleotides agree with TRBD2. There are 14 residues in the CDR3. V was clipped by 4 bases and J by 6 bases; unmatched bases: 4. Germline V gene lookup returns CDR1 SGHDT and CDR2 YYEEEE. The CDR3: CASSLLAGANEQFF. The sequenced part of the CDR3 DNA is TGTGCCAGCAGCCTTCTAGCGGGGGCCAATGAG.

Ten or more counts support this clone. The CDR3 sequence is CASSSGWGGGYGYTF. CDR3 DNA, as far as it was read: TGCGCCAGCAGCTCCGGCTGGGGGGGTGGCTATGGC. The gene calls are TRBV5-1 and TRBJ1-2; maybe TRBD1 (5 bases). The CDR3 end is not reached by the read, which stops 3 residues before it; the germline J gene fills it in. Looked up from germline, CDR1 is SGHRS and CDR2 is YFSETQ. Trimming cost V 3 bases and J 4 bases, with 16 bases left between them. The CDR3 has 15 amino acids.

This clone was picked up many times. Coverage ceases 3 residues before the CDR3 finishes, and the germline J gene fills in the end. The V gene is TRBV2, the J gene TRBJ2-6; TRBD1 aligns across 9 bases. Germline assignment: CDR1 SNHLY and CDR2 FYNNEI. The CDR3 has 16 amino acids. V dropped 6 bases and J dropped 3; count of bases not matched to a gene: 6. The CDR3 here is CASRGGTGYGANVLTF. CDR3 DNA (partial): TGTGCCAGCAGGGGTGGGACAGGGTATGGGGCCAACGTC.

This clone was recorded many times. From the germline J gene comes the end of the CDR3, since the read stops 3 residues before it. The gene calls are TRBV18 and TRBJ1-1; possibly TRBD1 for D (5 bases). The CDR3 sequence is 15 residues long. Germline values: CDR1 KGHSH, CDR2 LQKENI. The V end lost 6 bases, the J end lost 4 bases, and 18 bases lay between the germline ends. This chain's CDR3 is CASSLGRGAGTEAFF. The CDR3 DNA, read in part, is TGTGCCAGCTCGCTGGGGCGGGGCGCGGGCACTGAA.

This clone was found many times. With the read ending 3 residues before the CDR3 end, the germline J gene is used to fill in that end. The chain recombines TRBV12-3 or TRBV12-4 with TRBJ1-1; 7 nucleotides match TRBD1. V was pared by 11 bases and J by 0 bases, with 6 bases of the junction left unmatched. The CDR3 totals 13 residues. Partial CDR3 DNA: TGTGCCCTAGGGGGCAGCATGAACACTGAA. It yields the protein CALGGSMNTE. The entire CDR3 protein reads CALGGSMNTEAFF.

With respect to this clone: Read data end 3 residues before the CDR3 end; the end is taken from the germline J gene. This chain uses TRBV11-1 with TRBJ2-7; D is possibly TRBD1 (6 bases). The CDR3 extends over 13 amino acids. The germline V and J ends were trimmed by 6 bases and 6 bases, with 15 bases remaining between them. The V gene's germline CDR1 is SGHAT and CDR2 FQDESV (reference sequence). CDR3 loop: CASSRDMRGEQYF. The part of the CDR3 DNA that was read is TGTGCCAGCAGTAGGGACATGAGAGGCGAG. Together with reference TRBV11-1 and TRBJ2-7, the CDR3 gives the full variable domain: EAEVAQSPRYKITEKSQAVAFWCDPISGHATLYWYRQILGQGPELLVQFQDESVVDDSQLPKDRFSAERLKGVDSTLKIQPAELGDSAMYLCASSRDMRGEQYFGPGTRLTVT.

This clone was observed at least ten times. The read gets to within 3 residues of the CDR3 end, and the germline J gene fills in the rest. The chain joins TRBV2 to TRBJ1-2; perhaps TRBD1 as D (5 bases). The CDR3 covers 14 residues. The germline V gene encodes CDR1 SNHLY and CDR2 FYNNEI. CDR3 DNA (partial): TGTGCCAGCAGTGATAGCAGGGCCAGCTTCGGC. Its translation is CASSDSRASFG. The CDR3 in full is CASSDSRASFGYTF.

The sample holds many counts of this clone. The read falls 3 residues short of the CDR3 end, and the missing part is taken from the germline J gene. This specimen includes other DNA sequences encoding the same CDR3. V is TRBV18 and J is TRBJ1-1; D perhaps matches TRBD1 (6 bases). The CDR3 is made up of 16 amino acids. Germline V gene sequence: CDR1 KGHSH, CDR2 LQKENI. V was pared by 0 bases and J by 1 base, with 12 bases between. The CDR3 reads CASSPPSRGSNTEAFF. CDR3 DNA, as far as it was read: TGTGCCAGCTCACCACCCTCCAGGGGATCGAACACTGAA.

There are many counts of this clone. The CDR3 is cut off 3 residues early in the read; its end comes from the germline J gene. The chain links TRBV6-1 to TRBJ2-5; D is perhaps TRBD2 (6 bases). Trimming took off 4 bases at V and 2 bases at J, with 17 bases between the two ends. Germline V gene data show CDR1 as MNHNS and CDR2 as SASEGT. The CDR3 spans 16 residues. Incomplete CDR3 DNA: TGTGCCAGCAGTGCTCGGCAGGGTGGACTACAAGAGACC. The encoded protein is CASSARQGGLQET. The complete CDR3 sequence is CASSARQGGLQETQYF.

This clone was seen many times. The CDR3 end falls 3 residues outside the read, so it is completed with the germline J gene. V gene TRBV20-1 combines with J gene TRBJ1-2, with D perhaps matching TRBD1 (5 bases). Trimming took off 0 bases at V and 5 bases at J, with 22 bases between the two ends. Germline V gives CDR1 DFQATT, CDR2 SNEGSKA (reference sequence). The CDR3 has 17 residues. Incomplete CDR3 DNA: TGCAGTGCTAGAGATGTTTTGGGGCAGGTAGGACGTTATGGC. Protein sequence: CSARDVLGQVGRYG. The whole CDR3 sequence is CSARDVLGQVGRYGYTF.

At least ten counts were recorded for this clone. Given a much more abundant clone one base away, this may be a read error. The read halts 3 residues ahead of the CDR3 end, with the missing end drawn from the germline J gene. The chain couples TRBV5-4 to TRBJ2-2, with unresolved D. The CDR3 has 14 residues. Germline V gene data show CDR1 as SGHNT and CDR2 as YYREEE (reference sequence). CDR3 region: CAGSRLVNTGELFF. CDR3 DNA (partial): TGTGCCGGCAGCCGACTTGTGAACACCGGGGAG. Full variable domain (outside the CDR3, taken from reference TRBV5-4 and TRBJ2-2): ETGVTQSPTHLIKTRGQQVTLRCSSQSGHNTVSWYQQALGQGPQFIFQYYREEENGRGNFPPRFSGLQFPNYSSELNVNALELDDSALYLCAGSRLVNTGELFFGEGSRLTVL.

This clone showed up many times. Coverage ceases 3 residues before the CDR3 finishes, and the germline J gene fills in the end. The V gene is TRBV19, the J gene TRBJ2-2, with TRBD2 matching over 11 bases. The V gene's germline CDR1 is LNHDA and CDR2 SQIVND (reference sequence). This CDR3 region has 18 residues. V lost 5 bases, J lost 1 base, and 9 bases stayed unmatched. CDR3 sequence: CASSPRGLAALNTGELFF. The CDR3 bases that were read are TGTGCCAGTAGTCCGCGGGGACTAGCGGCTTTGAACACCGGGGAG.

This clone was recorded at least ten times. The DNA ends 3 residues before the CDR3 does, and the rest of the CDR3 is filled in from the germline J gene. The J gene is TRBJ2-7, the V gene TRBV5-4, with TRBD1 matching over 7 bases. Germline V gene sequence: CDR1 SGHNT, CDR2 YYREEE (reference sequence). V was pared by 0 bases and J by 2 bases, with 2 bases of the junction left unmatched. This CDR3 contains 14 residues. The CDR3 loop is CASSLAGQTYEQYF. The part of the CDR3 DNA that was read is TGTGCCAGCAGCTTGGCGGGACAGACCTACGAG.

At least ten counts were recorded for this clone. The read stops 3 residues short of the end of the CDR3; the missing end is completed from the germline J gene. The V and J genes are TRBV5-1 and TRBJ1-1, with 8 bases aligning to TRBD1. The V segment lost 4 bases and the J segment 2 bases; nucleotides outside the gene matches: 7. CDR1 is SGHRS, CDR2 YFSETQ, per germline. This CDR3 spans 15 amino acids. CDR3 sequence: CASSAKTGGNTEAFF. CDR3 DNA, as far as it was read: TGCGCCAGCAGCGCAAAAACAGGGGGTAACACTGAA.

This clone was counted many times. The CDR3 is cut off 3 residues early in the read; its end comes from the germline J gene. The J gene is TRBJ2-7, the V gene TRBV20-1; TRBD2 is a possible D gene (6 bases). This CDR3 spans 13 amino acids. The V gene's germline CDR1 is DFQATT and CDR2 SNEGSKA (reference sequence). The V end lost 6 bases, the J end lost 4 bases, and 16 bases lay between the germline ends. The CDR3 sequence is CSAPGMGGYEQYF. The DNA read from the CDR3 is TGCAGTGCCCCAGGAATGGGGGGATACGAG.

This clone was observed at least ten times. The read stops 3 residues short of the end of the CDR3; the missing end is completed from the germline J gene. The J gene is TRBJ2-7, the V gene TRBV29-1; possible D gene TRBD1, 6 bases. Trimming cost V 2 bases and J 3 bases, with 8 bases left between them. Germline CDR1 is SQVTM and CDR2 is ANQGSEA. The CDR3 is 12 amino acids. The CDR3 spells CSVESGDYEQYF. The CDR3 bases that were read are TGCAGCGTTGAATCAGGGGACTACGAG.

Ten or more counts support this clone. The read stops 3 residues short of the end of the CDR3; the missing end is completed from the germline J gene. The chain is built from TRBV5-1 and TRBJ2-5; D might be TRBD2 (6 bases). V was trimmed by 0 bases and J by 5 bases, leaving 11 bases between them. This CDR3 contains 14 residues. CDR1 and CDR2 from the germline V gene are SGHRS and YFSETQ. Incomplete CDR3 DNA: TGCGCCAGCAGCTTGGAAGGGGCGGGGGAGACC. Translation gives CASSLEGAGET. The entire CDR3 protein is CASSLEGAGETQYF.

This clone was picked up many times. The read gets to within 3 residues of the CDR3 end, and the germline J gene fills in the rest. The chain carries TRBV5-1 and TRBJ2-3; possible D gene TRBD1, 5 bases. Germline CDR1 reads SGHRS; CDR2 reads YFSETQ. The CDR3 spans 16 residues. Trimming took 4 bases from V and 5 from J, leaving 20 bases between them. The CDR3 loop is CASSKDPPATGDTQYF. The sequenced part of the CDR3 DNA is TGCGCCAGCAGCAAGGACCCCCCAGCCACAGGAGATACG.

This clone has ten or more counts. Sequencing ends 3 residues short of the CDR3 end; the germline J gene provides the rest. The V and J genes are TRBV7-2 and TRBJ1-5; possibly TRBD1 for D (6 bases). This CDR3 contains 15 residues. Trimming removed 4 bases from V and 4 bases from J, with 14 bases in between. The germline gives CDR1 SGHTA, CDR2 FQGNSA. CDR3 sequence reads: CASSSTIDRNQPQHF. The sequenced CDR3 bases are TGTGCCAGCAGCTCAACGATTGACAGGAATCAGCCC.

This clone was picked up many times. The CDR3 is cut off 3 residues early in the read; its end comes from the germline J gene. This chain links TRBV6-1 with TRBJ1-2, with D maybe TRBD1 (6 bases). Germline V gene sequence: CDR1 MNHNS, CDR2 SASEGT. This CDR3 spans 13 amino acids. The germline V and J ends were trimmed by 4 bases and 2 bases, with 8 bases remaining between them. The CDR3 loop is CASSGQENYGYTF. The covered CDR3 bases are TGTGCCAGCAGTGGACAGGAGAACTATGGC.

This clone has a count of ten or more. With the read ending 3 residues before the CDR3 end, the germline J gene is used to fill in that end. The V gene is TRBV3-1 (or the pseudogene TRBV3-2), the J gene TRBJ2-3, with 9 bases matching TRBD2. J was trimmed by 2 bases and V by 2 bases; bases with no gene match: 2. Per germline, CDR1 LGHDT and CDR2 YNNKEL (reference sequence). The CDR3 length is 15 residues. The part of the CDR3 DNA that was read is TGTGCCAGCAGCCAAAGCGGGGGGCCCACAGATACG. Amino acid sequence: CASSQSGGPTDT. The entire CDR3 is CASSQSGGPTDTQYF.

This clone was seen ten or more times. The read is 3 residues too short to cover the CDR3 end, so that end is filled in from the germline J gene. The chain has TRBV11-2 and TRBJ2-3; D remains ambiguous. This CDR3 comprises 13 residues. The V end was cut by 8 bases, the J end by 0 bases, with 9 bases between. Germline CDR1 reads SGHAT; CDR2 reads FQNNGV. CDR3 region: CASQDYSTDTQYF. The CDR3 DNA, read in part, is TGTGCCAGCCAGGATTATAGCACAGATACG.

This clone was counted ten times or more. Sequencing ends 3 residues short of the CDR3 end; the germline J gene provides the rest. The V and J genes are TRBV7-2 and TRBJ1-1, with 8 bases that match TRBD1. Germline V lookup: CDR1 SGHTA, CDR2 FQGNSA. The CDR3 extends over 13 amino acids. The CDR3 sequence is CASTIILDRGAFF. The CDR3 DNA, read in part, is TGTGCCAGCACCATAATCCTTGACAGGGGA.

This clone was recorded at least ten times. The read comes to an end 3 residues before the CDR3 does, leaving the germline J gene to fill in the end. The chain recombines TRBV20-1 with TRBJ2-7, with D perhaps TRBD1 (6 bases). The CDR3 is 14 residues long. V shed 5 bases and J shed 2 bases, with 16 bases lying between them. Looked up from germline, CDR1 is DFQATT and CDR2 is SNEGSKA (reference sequence). CDR3 bases read: TGCAGTGCTCGCGACAGGATAGCTACCTACGAG. Its translation is CSARDRIATYE. The complete CDR3 protein is CSARDRIATYEQYF.

At least ten counts were recorded for this clone. The read terminates 3 residues before the CDR3 end, so the remaining end is supplied by the germline J gene. The V call is TRBV10-1, the J call TRBJ1-3, with D perhaps matching TRBD1 (5 bases). The V and J ends lost 6 bases and 1 base respectively, with 16 bases between them. This CDR3 spans 16 amino acids. The germline CDR1 and CDR2 sequences are WNHNN and SYGVQD (reference sequence). The CDR3 is CASRGGPCSSGNTIYF. Incomplete CDR3 DNA: TGCGCCAGCAGGGGGGGTCCCTGTAGTTCTGGAAACACC.